This T cell receptor beta chain was retrieved from a study of blood T cell repertoires in COVID-19. Study as a whole: Some COVID-19 samples were acute and others convalescent; all came from the United States, Italy and Spain. PBMCs, B-cell-depleted T cells, or T cells provided the cDNA or gDNA that made up the material.

Study processing details: Estimated nucleated cell counts came from reference gene primer amplification. Data came from immunoSEQ multiplex PCR; TCRdb stores just in-frame clones and leaves some out. V and J calls and clone size are given by that table; D and trimming were obtained from the DNA. The data show around 58,000 clones, 88% seen once. In this sample, this clone turned up a few times. This CDR3 is 14 amino acids long. With 0 bases removed from V and 0 bases from J, the gap between germline ends came to 3 bases. The germline V gene encodes CDR1 SGHAT and CDR2 FQNNGV. Sequenced sample: peripheral blood. This clonotype originated in a human donor in a cohort sampled during active COVID-19. The V call is TRBV11-2, the J call TRBJ2-1; D is uncertain. Here the CDR3 DNA reads TGTGCCAGCAGCTTAGATAGCTCCTACAATGAGCAGTTCTTC. Translating gives CASSLDSSYNEQFF.